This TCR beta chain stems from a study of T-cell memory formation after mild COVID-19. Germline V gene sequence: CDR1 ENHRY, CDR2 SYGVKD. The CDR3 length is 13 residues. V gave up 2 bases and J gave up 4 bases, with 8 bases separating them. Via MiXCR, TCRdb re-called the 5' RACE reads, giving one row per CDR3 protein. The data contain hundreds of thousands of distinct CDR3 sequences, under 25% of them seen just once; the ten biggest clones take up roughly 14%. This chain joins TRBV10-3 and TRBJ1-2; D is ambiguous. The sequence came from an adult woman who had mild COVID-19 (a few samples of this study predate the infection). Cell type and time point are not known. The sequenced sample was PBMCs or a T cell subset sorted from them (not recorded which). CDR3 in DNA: TGTGCCATCAGTGAGGCGGGTAGCTATGGCTACACCTTC. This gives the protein CAISEAGSYGYTF.